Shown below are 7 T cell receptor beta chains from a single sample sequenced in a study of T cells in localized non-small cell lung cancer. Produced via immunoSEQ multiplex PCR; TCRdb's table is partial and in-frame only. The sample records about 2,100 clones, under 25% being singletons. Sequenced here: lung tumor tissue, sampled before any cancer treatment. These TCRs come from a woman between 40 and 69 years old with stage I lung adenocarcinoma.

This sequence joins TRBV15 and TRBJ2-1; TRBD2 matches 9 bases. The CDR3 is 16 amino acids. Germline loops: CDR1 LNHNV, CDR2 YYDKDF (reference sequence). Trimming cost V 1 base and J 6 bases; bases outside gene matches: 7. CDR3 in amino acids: CATSRGVSGGTNEQFF. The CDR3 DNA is TGTGCCACCAGCAGAGGGGTTAGCGGGGGCACCAATGAGCAGTTCTTC.

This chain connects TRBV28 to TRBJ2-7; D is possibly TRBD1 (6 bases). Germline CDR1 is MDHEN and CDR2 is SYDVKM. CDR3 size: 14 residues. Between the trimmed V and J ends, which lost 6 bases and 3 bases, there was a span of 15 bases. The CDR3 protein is CASREQGRVYEQYF. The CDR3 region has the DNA TGTGCCAGCAGGGAACAGGGAAGGGTCTACGAGCAGTACTTC.

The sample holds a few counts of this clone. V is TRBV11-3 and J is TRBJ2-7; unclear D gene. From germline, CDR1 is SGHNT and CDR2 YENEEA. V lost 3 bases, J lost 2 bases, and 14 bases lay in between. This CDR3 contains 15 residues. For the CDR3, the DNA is TGTGCCAGCAGCTTGATTGATGGTGAAACCTACGAGCAGTACTTC. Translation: CASSLIDGETYEQYF.

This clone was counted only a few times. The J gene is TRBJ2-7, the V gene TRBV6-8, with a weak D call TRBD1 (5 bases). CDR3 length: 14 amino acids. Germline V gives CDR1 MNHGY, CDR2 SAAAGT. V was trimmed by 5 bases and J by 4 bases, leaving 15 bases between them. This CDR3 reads CASSRSTETYEQYF. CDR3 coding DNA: TGTGCCAGCAGTAGATCGACAGAGACATACGAGCAGTACTTC.

The CDR3 here is CASSNTGNYGYTF. The CDR3, as DNA: TGTGCCAGCAGTAATACGGGGAACTATGGCTACACCTTC. This rearrangement joins TRBV6-8 to TRBJ1-2, with D hard to call. Trimming took off 5 bases at V and 2 bases at J, with 9 bases between the two ends. The CDR3 has 13 amino acids. The germline CDR1 and CDR2 sequences are MNHGY and SAAAGT.

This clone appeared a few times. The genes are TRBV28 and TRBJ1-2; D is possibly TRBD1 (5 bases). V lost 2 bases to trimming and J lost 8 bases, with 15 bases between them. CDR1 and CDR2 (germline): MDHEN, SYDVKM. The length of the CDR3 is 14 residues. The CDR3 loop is CASSLGTSAGGYTF. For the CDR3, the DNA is TGTGCCAGCAGTTTAGGGACGTCGGCGGGAGGCTACACCTTC.

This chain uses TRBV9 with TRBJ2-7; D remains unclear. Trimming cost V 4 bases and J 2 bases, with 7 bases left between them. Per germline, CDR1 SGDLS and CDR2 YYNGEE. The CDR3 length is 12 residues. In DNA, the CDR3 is TGTGCCAGCAGCTCCTCGACCTACGAGCAGTACTTC. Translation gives CASSSSTYEQYF.